This T cell receptor beta chain was identified during a study of cytomegalovirus exposure and HLA in healthy donors. This CDR3 spans 14 amino acids. Germline V gives CDR1 MNHEY, CDR2 SMNVEV (reference sequence). J was trimmed by 7 bases and V by 7 bases; bases with no gene match: 12. PCR amplification relied on 60 Vbeta primers (plus 13 Jbeta primers). Sequencing was performed with immunoSEQ multiplex PCR; in TCRdb, only in-frame clones are kept and a portion is missing. The repertoire holds under 200,000 clones, around 80% seen once, with roughly 5% in the top ten. With regard to this clone: Antigen specificity is unknown.

Study-level findings and limits: Differences between HLA loci emerged in a later analysis of TCR association rates, with DRB1 most and HLA-C fewest. A classifier reportedly called cytomegalovirus status with high sensitivity and specificity. When analyzed later, a missense DCLRE1C variant was found to be linked to TCR beta V- and J-gene trimming.

V usage is TRBV27 and J usage is TRBJ2-7, with TRBD2 identical over 8 bases. Specimen: PBMCs. The sequence derives from a man aged 35 to 55 in good health and CMV-seronegative. CDR3 coding DNA: TGTGCCAGCACCCGGAGAAGCGGGAGCTCGGAGCAGTACTTC. Its protein is CASTRRSGSSEQYF.